The clone carrying this TCR beta chain was seen more than once but under ten times. These data are taken from a study of blood T cell repertoires in COVID-19. Between the trimmed V and J ends, which lost 7 bases and 3 bases, there was a span of 9 bases. Looked up from germline, CDR1 is GTSNPN and CDR2 is SVGIG (reference sequence). There are 11 residues in the CDR3. Original processing notes: Estimates of nucleated cell counts were drawn from the amplification of reference gene primers. Generated by immunoSEQ multiplex PCR, the TCRdb table keeps only in-frame clones and is missing some. That table gives V, J and clone size, and the DNA gave D and trimming. The sample holds about 68,000 clones, about 90% seen once.

This chain uses TRBV30 with TRBJ1-2, with TRBD1 as a possible D gene (5 bases). The source material was peripheral blood. The source is a human donor in a cohort sampled during active COVID-19. For the CDR3, the DNA is TGTGCCTACTCGGGGGACTATGGCTACACCTTC. Its protein product is CAYSGDYGYTF.